This record looks at one T cell receptor beta chain sequence and its context. The antigen remains unidentified. TCRdb recomputed calls from the 5' RACE reads with MiXCR, one row per CDR3 protein. The data show nearly 550,000 distinct CDR3 sequences, roughly 21% seen once. This record comes from a study of T cells after yellow fever vaccination. Study-wide background: SMART-Seq v4 Ultra Low Input handled preparation of low-cell-number fractions.

Findings of the study overall: Weaker, the secondary response had a peak occurring faster, on day 5 versus 15. The appearance of a small share of clonotypes in both CD4 and CD8 compartments was observed.

V was pared by 3 bases and J by 9 bases, with 9 bases between. Germline V gives CDR1 KGHSH, CDR2 LQKENI. The CDR3 contains 12 residues. Specimen: PBMCs, collected 15 days after the yellow fever booster vaccination. The receptor was derived from a man aged 25-45 years who received the YFV17D yellow fever vaccine. The J gene is TRBJ1-5, the V gene TRBV18; D call uncertain. The DNA for the CDR3 is TGTGCCAGCTCACCGGCGGGAGGGCCCCAGCATTTT. Protein: CASSPAGGPQHF. The whole variable domain, remainder taken from reference TRBV18 and TRBJ1-5, is NAGVMQNPRHLVRRRGQEARLRCSPMKGHSHVYWYRQLPEEGLKFMVYLQKENIIDESGMPKERFSAEFPKEGPSILRIQQVVRGDSAAYFCASSPAGGPQHFGDGTRLSIL.